This passage covers 9 T cell receptor beta chains from one sample sequenced in a study of OX40 agonist ivuxolimab in advanced cancers. The protocol was immunoSEQ multiplex PCR, while the TCRdb copy is restricted to in-frame clones and leaves out a portion. The sample lists about 79,000 clones; roughly 88% were seen once. The sample was CD4+ or CD8+ T cells sorted from blood, taken in a trial of the OX40 agonist ivuxolimab. The receptors were sampled from an adult with an advanced solid tumor such as melanoma, head and neck, liver or kidney cancer.

The chain links TRBV11-3 to TRBJ2-1; D is tentatively TRBD1 or TRBD2 (6 bases each). The V end lost 3 bases, the J end lost 3 bases, and 21 bases lay between the germline ends. The CDR3 has 18 amino acids. Germline CDR1 and CDR2: SGHNT and YENEEA. CDR3: CASSLGGRGSANYNEQFF. In DNA form, the CDR3 reads TGTGCCAGCAGCTTGGGGGGAAGGGGGTCGGCTAACTACAATGAGCAGTTCTTC.

The V gene is TRBV5-4, the J gene TRBJ1-3; maybe TRBD1 (5 bases). Between the trimmed V and J ends, which lost 4 bases and 0 bases, there was a span of 20 bases. CDR1 is SGHNT, CDR2 YYREEE, per germline (reference sequence). The CDR3 extends over 18 amino acids. The CDR3 region is CASSPGHPEGFSGNTIYF. The CDR3 nucleotides read TGTGCCAGCAGCCCCGGACATCCCGAGGGGTTCTCTGGAAACACCATATATTTT.

This clone appeared a few times. The rearrangement links TRBV5-1 to TRBJ1-1; D not resolved. The V and J ends lost 3 bases and 1 base respectively, with 10 bases between them. Germline CDR1 is SGHRS and CDR2 is YFSETQ. The CDR3 runs to 14 residues. The CDR3 region has the DNA TGCGCCAGCAGCTCGCAGGACTGGAACACTGAAGCTTTCTTT. Its protein is CASSSQDWNTEAFF.

CDR3 amino acids: CASTQNPGATGELFF. The CDR3 DNA follows: TGTGCCAGTACCCAGAATCCAGGGGCCACCGGGGAGCTGTTTTTT. The gene calls are TRBV19 and TRBJ2-2, with a possible D match to TRBD1 (6 bases). The CDR3 runs to 15 residues. Trimming removed 7 bases at V and 4 bases at J, with 16 bases between. Germline V gene sequence: CDR1 LNHDA, CDR2 SQIVND (reference sequence). The full variable domain, its missing parts supplied by reference TRBV19 and TRBJ2-2, is DGGITQSPKYLFRKEGQNVTLSCEQNLNHDAMYWYRQDPGQGLRLIYYSQIVNDFQKGDIAEGYSVSREKKESFPLTVTSAQKNPTAFYLCASTQNPGATGELFFGEGSRLTVL.

J is TRBJ2-5 and V is TRBV7-3, with D unclear. Germline lookup yields CDR1 SGHTA and CDR2 FQGTGA. CDR3 length: 13 residues. V was pared by 5 bases and J by 5 bases, with 12 bases between. The CDR3 protein is CASSPARSETQYF. The CDR3 DNA sequence: TGTGCCAGCAGCCCCGCTAGGTCGGAGACCCAGTACTTC. The whole variable domain, remainder taken from reference TRBV7-3 and TRBJ2-5, is GAGVSQTPSNKVTEKGKYVELRCDPISGHTALYWYRQSLGQGPEFLIYFQGTGAADDSGLPNDRFFAVRPEGSVSTLKIQRTERGDSAVYLCASSPARSETQYFGPGTRLLVL.

The CDR3 here is CAWSGGGYGYTF. CDR3 nucleotides: TGTGCCTGGAGTGGGGGTGGCTATGGCTACACCTTC. The chain combines TRBV30 with TRBJ1-2; the D is unclear. Trimming pared 1 base from V and 4 bases from J, leaving 7 bases between. Germline-derived CDR1 and CDR2 are GTSNPN and SVGIG (reference sequence). The CDR3 is 12 residues long. The complete variable domain, with remaining parts taken from reference TRBV30 and TRBJ1-2, reads SQTIHQWPATLVQPVGSPLSLECTVEGTSNPNLYWYRQAAGRGLQLLFYSVGIGQISSEVPQNLSASRPQDRQFILSSKKLLLSDSGFYLCAWSGGGYGYTFGSGTRLTVV.

The V call is TRBV19, the J call TRBJ1-1; D remains unclear. Trimming shortened V by 10 bases and J by 6 bases, and 9 bases separated the two germline ends. Germline V lookup: CDR1 LNHDA, CDR2 SQIVND (reference sequence). CDR3 length: 10 residues. This chain's CDR3 is CANRAAEAFF. CDR3 nucleotides: TGTGCCAACCGGGCGGCTGAAGCTTTCTTT. Together with reference TRBV19 and TRBJ1-1, the CDR3 gives the full variable domain: DGGITQSPKYLFRKEGQNVTLSCEQNLNHDAMYWYRQDPGQGLRLIYYSQIVNDFQKGDIAEGYSVSREKKESFPLTVTSAQKNPTAFYLCANRAAEAFFGQGTRLTVV.

This clone appeared a few times. This sequence joins TRBV7-3 and TRBJ2-1; 9 bases line up with TRBD1. J lost 2 bases, V lost 5 bases, and 7 bases had no gene match. The CDR3 has 16 residues. The V gene's germline CDR1 is SGHTA and CDR2 FQGTGA. The chain's CDR3 is CASSPSGQGTYNEQFF. The CDR3 coding sequence is TGTGCCAGCAGCCCCTCCGGACAGGGGACCTACAATGAGCAGTTCTTC.

The chain recombines TRBV2 with TRBJ2-1; 8 bases agree with TRBD1. CDR1 and CDR2 (germline): SNHLY, FYNNEI. V lost 5 bases to trimming and J lost 4 bases; unmatched junction nucleotides: 7. The CDR3 runs to 15 residues. The CDR3: CASSTDRGRYNEQFF. In DNA, the CDR3 is TGTGCCAGCAGTACCGACAGGGGTCGTTACAATGAGCAGTTCTTC.